This is a list of T cell receptor beta chains from one sample in a study of T cell changes during pregnancy in multiple sclerosis. Assay used: immunoSEQ multiplex PCR; TCRdb lists only in-frame clones, some missing. The sample has under 70,000 clones, around 92% seen once. The sequenced sample was peripheral blood, obtained after pregnancy. These TCRs come from a female donor in good health, enrolled as a control in a pregnancy study. CDR3s include the opening cysteine and the closing phenylalanine or tryptophan. A D gene is named only where the DNA matches it firmly. The size entry is marked missing in some rows and otherwise reads once, few, many or a size class.

D gene	V gene	clone size	J gene	CDR3 DNA	CDR3 protein
.	TRBV25-1	.	TRBJ1-1	TGTGCCAGCCGACCCGGGTGGTTGGAAGTGGCTTTCTTT	CASRPGWLEVAFF
TRBD2	TRBV19	.	TRBJ2-3	TGTGCCAGTACGGCTAGCGGGGCTAGCACAGATACGCAGTATTTT	CASTASGASTDTQYF
.	TRBV15	.	TRBJ2-6	TGTGCCACCAGCAGGGAGGAGGGAATCTCTGGGGCCAACGTCCTGACTTTC	CATSREEGISGANVLTF
TRBD1	TRBV5-1	.	TRBJ2-7	TGCGCCAGCAGCCAGGGGGTTGGTGGGAACGAGCAGTACTTC	CASSQGVGGNEQYF
TRBD1	TRBV28	.	TRBJ1-2	TGTGCCAGCAGTTTATCACCTGGACAGGCAAACTATGGCTACACCTTC	CASSLSPGQANYGYTF
.	TRBV5-1	.	TRBJ2-3	TGCGCCAGCAGCTTGGTACAGGATACGCAGTATTTT	CASSLVQDTQYF
TRBD2	TRBV4-1	.	TRBJ2-3	TGCGCCAGCAGCCAAGACGCGGCTAGCGGGGGGGCCTCAGATACGCAGTATTTT	CASSQDAASGGASDTQYF
.	TRBV6-5	few	TRBJ1-1	TGTGCCAGCAGTGATCAGGGCACTGAAGCTTTCTTT	CASSDQGTEAFF
TRBD1	TRBV4-2	.	TRBJ2-7	TGTGCCAGCAGCCACCTTTGGACAGGGTCCTACGAGCAGTACTTC	CASSHLWTGSYEQYF
TRBD2	TRBV4-3	.	TRBJ2-3	TGCGCCAGCAGCGAATCACTAGCGGTAGATACGCAGTATTTT	CASSESLAVDTQYF
.	TRBV15	.	TRBJ2-3	TGTGCCACCAGCAAAGTGCGCTCTAGCACAGATACGCAGTATTTT	CATSKVRSSTDTQYF
.	TRBV7-3	.	TRBJ1-2	TGTGCCAGCAGCTTAGGGGCGGACAGAGCATATGGCTACACCTTC	CASSLGADRAYGYTF
TRBD2	TRBV4-3	.	TRBJ2-3	TGCGCCAGCAGCCAAGAACTAGCGGGGGGCCCTAGCACAGATACGCAGTATTTT	CASSQELAGGPSTDTQYF
.	TRBV5-4	.	TRBJ1-1	TGTGCCAGCAGCACTCGATCGAGTCCTGAAGCTTTCTTT	CASSTRSSPEAFF
.	TRBV6-5	.	TRBJ2-7	TGTGCCAGCAGCAACGGACTCCACCTCTACGAGCAGTACTTC	CASSNGLHLYEQYF
TRBD2	TRBV7-9	.	TRBJ2-5	TGTGCCAGCGTTCTGGCGGGGGGACAAGAGACCCAGTACTTC	CASVLAGGQETQYF
TRBD1	TRBV27	.	TRBJ2-1	TGTGCCAGCAGGCCCTTCGACAGGGGCTCCTACAATGAGCAGTTCTTC	CASRPFDRGSYNEQFF
TRBD1	TRBV6-6	.	TRBJ2-7	TGTGCCAGCAGCCTGGGACAGAGACTTATCTCCTACGAGCAGTACTTC	CASSLGQRLISYEQYF
.	TRBV6-5	.	TRBJ2-3	TGTGCCAGCAGTTACTCGGCGGGGAGCACAGATACGCAGTATTTT	CASSYSAGSTDTQYF
.	TRBV29-1	.	TRBJ2-7	TGCAGCGTCGCCGGGACATCTACCTACGAGCAGTACTTC	CSVAGTSTYEQYF
.	TRBV19	.	TRBJ2-3	TGTGCCAGTGGCAGGGTAACAGATACGCAGTATTTT	CASGRVTDTQYF
.	TRBV28	.	TRBJ1-2	TGTGCCAGCAGTGTGGGTGGAGTAAGAGGGTTCTACACCTTC	CASSVGGVRGFYTF
.	TRBV4-2	.	TRBJ2-2	TGTGCCAGCAGCCAAGTACCGGACTTCGGAAACACCGGGGAGCTGTTTTTT	CASSQVPDFGNTGELFF
.	TRBV2	.	TRBJ1-2	TGTGCCAGCAGTTCTCCGCGGGGGAACTATGGCTACACCTTC	CASSSPRGNYGYTF
TRBD1	TRBV5-6	.	TRBJ1-6	TGTGCCAGCAGTTACAGGGGCGGGGATTCACCCCTCCACTTT	CASSYRGGDSPLHF
.	TRBV29-1	.	TRBJ1-6	TGCAGCCTTCAACCGGACAATTTTTGCTCTTCACCCCTCCACTTT	CSLQPDNFCSSPLHF
.	TRBV7-2	.	TRBJ2-7	TGTGCCAGCAGCTTAGCCAGGGGCCGCTACGAGCAGTACTTC	CASSLARGRYEQYF
.	TRBV7-2	.	TRBJ1-1	TGTGCCGCGGCTACCCAGGGATACACTGAAGCTTTCTTT	CAAATQGYTEAFF
.	TRBV29-1	.	TRBJ1-2	TGCAGCGTTGGAAGGGGTTTGGCCTATGGCTACACCTTC	CSVGRGLAYGYTF
.	TRBV9	few	TRBJ1-1	TGTGCCAGCAGCGTAGCTGACTCATATCGGAACACTGAAGCTTTCTTT	CASSVADSYRNTEAFF
.	TRBV19	.	TRBJ2-2	TGTGCCAGTAGTATAGTAGACAGCAAGTACCACACCGGGGAGCTGTTTTTT	CASSIVDSKYHTGELFF
.	TRBV6-6	.	TRBJ1-1	TGTGCCAGCAGTCATCCTCAGGGAAGGTCCACTGAAGCTTTCTTT	CASSHPQGRSTEAFF
TRBD1	TRBV5-4	.	TRBJ1-2	TGTGCCAGCAGCTTGATAGGACAGGCGGAAAACTATGGCTACACCTTC	CASSLIGQAENYGYTF
.	TRBV7-3	once	TRBJ2-3	TGTGCCAGCAGTTATAGCGGAGCCTCCACAGATACGCAGTATTTT	CASSYSGASTDTQYF
.	TRBV30	.	TRBJ1-2	TGTGCCTGGAGTGCCGATTATACCACTCCAGGGGCCCGTGGCTACACCTTC	CAWSADYTTPGARGYTF
TRBD1	TRBV7-7	.	TRBJ2-5	TGTGCCAGCAGTCTAACAGGGGCGGCAGGATCCCAGTACTTC	CASSLTGAAGSQYF
TRBD1	TRBV28	.	TRBJ2-7	TGTGCCAGCACTCCGGGACAGGCCTACTACGAGCAGTACTTC	CASTPGQAYYEQYF
TRBD1	TRBV19	.	TRBJ1-1	TGTGCCAGTAGTACCCGGGACAGACCCACTGAAGCTTTCTTT	CASSTRDRPTEAFF
.	TRBV27	.	TRBJ1-6	TGTGCCAGCAGTTATGCTAGCTCCTATAATTCACCCCTCCACTTT	CASSYASSYNSPLHF
TRBD2	TRBV29-1	once	TRBJ2-2	TGCAGCGTTGAGGGTGGGGGGGGTGGTTTGAACACCGGGGAGCTGTTTTTT	CSVEGGGGGLNTGELFF
TRBD1	TRBV5-4	.	TRBJ1-2	TGTGCCAGTAGACAGGGGTTGATTTCTGGCTACACCTTC	CASRQGLISGYTF
TRBD1	TRBV5-6	.	TRBJ2-3	TGTGCCAGCAGCGCCGGGACAGGGGATAGCACAGATACGCAGTATTTT	CASSAGTGDSTDTQYF
TRBD1	TRBV7-9	.	TRBJ2-6	TGTGCCAGCAGGGACCCGGGACAGGGGTCTGGGGCCAACGTCCTGACTTTC	CASRDPGQGSGANVLTF
TRBD2	TRBV18	once	TRBJ2-1	TGTGCCAGCTCACCCCCGCTAGCGGGGGCCAATGAGCAGTTCTTC	CASSPPLAGANEQFF
.	TRBV6-5	few	TRBJ1-1	TGTGCGAGCAGCAGGGGGAACACTGAAGCTTTCTTT	CASSRGNTEAFF
TRBD2	TRBV7-9	.	TRBJ2-3	TGTGCCAGCAGCTATCTAGCGGGGGCCGATACGCAGTATTTT	CASSYLAGADTQYF
TRBD2	TRBV7-9	.	TRBJ2-3	TGTGCCAGCAGCTCCTTTGGGACTAGCGGGGGGCCCACAGATACGCAGTATTTT	CASSSFGTSGGPTDTQYF
.	TRBV9	.	TRBJ2-5	TGTGCCAGCAGCGTGGACAGCCAAGAGACCCAGTACTTC	CASSVDSQETQYF